These 16 T cell receptor beta chains came from one sample sequenced in a study of blood T cell repertoires in COVID-19. TCRdb's table, derived via immunoSEQ multiplex PCR, lists solely in-frame clones and lacks some. In the table there are approximately 350,000 clones, 89% of which are singletons. The sample taken for sequencing was peripheral blood. The receptors shown here come from a woman in her 30s with COVID-19, enrolled during active disease.

This chain links TRBV5-5 with TRBJ1-2; D may be TRBD1 (5 bases). The V and J ends lost 0 bases and 0 bases respectively, with 15 bases between them. Looked up from germline, CDR1 is SGHKS and CDR2 is YYEKEE (reference sequence). The length of the CDR3 is 17 residues. CDR3 residues: CASSLGGGRQSNYGYTF. CDR3 coding DNA: TGTGCCAGCAGCTTGGGGGGCGGAAGGCAATCTAACTATGGCTACACCTTC.

V gene TRBV6-5 combines with J gene TRBJ1-2; D not resolved. CDR1 MNHEY and CDR2 SVGAGI come from the germline V gene. This CDR3 contains 14 residues. Trimming shortened V by 3 bases and J by 10 bases, and 18 bases separated the two germline ends. The CDR3 loop reads CASSYSRASRIYTF. CDR3 nucleotide sequence: TGTGCCAGCAGTTATTCGAGAGCCTCGAGGATCTACACCTTC.

J is TRBJ2-1 and V is TRBV13, with 7 bases fitting TRBD2. Germline V gives CDR1 PRHDT, CDR2 FYEKMQ (reference sequence). The CDR3 extends over 15 amino acids. Unmatched junction bases numbered 3, after V lost 4 bases and J lost 0 bases. The CDR3 DNA reads TGTGCCAGCAGCTCTAGCGGAGGCTCCTACAATGAGCAGTTCTTC. The encoded protein is CASSSSGGSYNEQFF.

This clone was detected once. The V and J genes are TRBV11-3 and TRBJ2-7; 7 nucleotides agree with TRBD2. With 7 bases clipped from V and 1 base from J, the junction kept 13 bases outside the gene matches. Germline CDR1 and CDR2: SGHNT and YENEEA. This CDR3 comprises 16 residues. CDR3 sequence (DNA): TGTGCCAGCAAAACACAACCGCGGGAGTGGTCCTACGAGCAGTACGTC. Residues: CASKTQPREWSYEQYV.

The chain employs TRBV2 and TRBJ2-1; 7 positions agree with TRBD2. Losses at the gene ends were 6 bases for V and 9 bases for J; bases not matched to a gene: 5. The CDR3 has 12 amino acids. The germline gives CDR1 SNHLY, CDR2 FYNNEI. DNA of the CDR3: TGTGCCAGCAGGTGGGAGGGAGGTGAGCAGTTCTTC. Its protein product is CASRWEGGEQFF.

The chain combines TRBV19 with TRBJ1-1, with 10 bases identical to TRBD1. The germline V gene encodes CDR1 LNHDA and CDR2 SQIVND (reference sequence). CDR3 size: 14 residues. The J segment lost 4 bases and the V segment lost 4 bases, leaving 3 bases of the junction unmatched. The DNA of the CDR3 is TGTGCCAGTAGTACGGGACAGGGGAGCACTGAAGCTTTCTTT. Translated, it gives CASSTGQGSTEAFF. Combining the CDR3 with reference TRBV19 and TRBJ1-1 gives the whole variable domain DGGITQSPKYLFRKEGQNVTLSCEQNLNHDAMYWYRQDPGQGLRLIYYSQIVNDFQKGDIAEGYSVSREKKESFPLTVTSAQKNPTAFYLCASSTGQGSTEAFFGQGTRLTVV.

The J gene is TRBJ1-1, the V gene TRBV11-2; D may be TRBD1 (6 bases). The ends were cut back, 1 base at V and 1 base at J, with 13 bases in the middle. The V gene's germline CDR1 is SGHAT and CDR2 FQNNGV. The CDR3 runs to 16 residues. CDR3 sequence (DNA): TGTGCCAGCAGCTTAGGGCGCAGGGGCCGGAACACTGAAGCTTTCTTT. It yields the protein CASSLGRRGRNTEAFF.

The chain combines TRBV9 with TRBJ2-3; possible D gene TRBD1, 6 bases. In germline, CDR1 is SGDLS, CDR2 YYNGEE. The CDR3 totals 16 residues. V lost 4 bases, J lost 2 bases, and 17 bases lay in between. Here the CDR3 DNA reads TGTGCCAGCAGCCCACGTGGGGACACAGCCACAGATACGCAGTATTTT. Translation gives CASSPRGDTATDTQYF.

The chain links TRBV3-1 (or the pseudogene TRBV3-2) to TRBJ1-1; 9 positions agree with TRBD1. CDR3 length: 12 amino acids. Germline V CDR1 and CDR2: LGHDT, YNNKEL (reference sequence). With 4 bases clipped from V and 9 bases from J, the junction kept 3 bases outside the gene matches. Written as DNA, the CDR3 is TGTGCCAGCAGCCCGGGACAGGGTAAAGCTTTCTTT. Protein product: CASSPGQGKAFF.

Only a few counts were recorded for this clone. The chain joins TRBV27 to TRBJ2-1; 15 bases are a match to TRBD2. CDR3 length: 16 amino acids. Germline V CDR1 and CDR2: MNHEY, SMNVEV (reference sequence). J lost 7 bases, V lost 0 bases, and 1 base had no gene match. DNA of the CDR3: TGTGCCAGCAGTTTATCCGGGACTAGCGGGAGGAATGAGCAGTTCTTC. The encoded protein is CASSLSGTSGRNEQFF.

The chain links TRBV9 to TRBJ1-2; TRBD1 aligns across 12 bases. From germline, CDR1 is SGDLS and CDR2 YYNGEE. V shed 4 bases and J 4 bases; nucleotides not matched to a gene: 11. The CDR3 runs to 17 residues. This CDR3 is CASSYSRDRGRSYGYTF. CDR3 sequence (DNA): TGTGCCAGCAGCTACTCCCGGGACAGGGGGCGCAGCTATGGCTACACCTTC.

This chain connects TRBV6-6 to TRBJ1-2; 7 bases match TRBD1. V gave up 0 bases and J gave up 0 bases; unmatched junction bases: 1. CDR1 and CDR2 from the germline V gene are MNHNY and SVGAGI (reference sequence). The CDR3 spans 15 residues. The CDR3 DNA is TGTGCCAGCAGTTACTCGCAGGGGGCTAACTATGGCTACACCTTC. It yields the protein CASSYSQGANYGYTF.

This clone was seen only a few times. This rearrangement joins TRBV28 to TRBJ1-5, with D maybe TRBD1 (6 bases). The V gene lost 4 bases and the J gene lost 2 bases, with 6 bases spanning the gap. Germline CDR1 MDHEN, CDR2 SYDVKM. This CDR3 is built from 13 residues. The CDR3 DNA reads as TGTGCCAGCAGTTCAGGGGGCAATCAGCCCCAGCATTTT. It encodes CASSSGGNQPQHF.

The rearrangement links TRBV6-6 to TRBJ2-2; D is unclear. This CDR3 has 13 amino acids. The ends were cut back, 0 bases at V and 5 bases at J, with 4 bases in the middle. The germline gives CDR1 MNHNY, CDR2 SVGAGI (reference sequence). CDR3 region: CASSYSTTGELFF. CDR3 coding DNA: TGTGCCAGCAGTTACTCGACTACCGGGGAGCTGTTTTTT.

The rearrangement links TRBV19 to TRBJ1-6; no clear D. Trimming took 3 bases from V and 9 from J, leaving 6 bases between them. CDR1 and CDR2 (germline): LNHDA, SQIVND (reference sequence). The CDR3 totals 12 residues. CDR3 nucleotides: TGTGCCAGTAGTATTCCGGGTTCACCCCTCCACTTT. This encodes CASSIPGSPLHF.

The rearrangement joins TRBV7-2 to TRBJ2-2; 11 nucleotides align to TRBD1. Germline CDR1 is SGHTA and CDR2 is FQGNSA. Trimming cost V 4 bases and J 9 bases; bases outside gene matches: 4. The CDR3 consists of 14 residues. The CDR3 sequence: CASSSRTGGRELFF. The CDR3 DNA reads as TGTGCCAGCAGCTCGAGGACAGGGGGCCGGGAGCTGTTTTTT.